Following are 23 T cell receptor beta chains from one sample sequenced in a study of shared clonotypes between healthy human individuals. Assay: immunoSEQ multiplex PCR; the TCRdb copy retains only in-frame clones and omits some. The sample has some 500,000 clones; approximately 80% are singletons. The sequencing input was PBMCs. These receptors were obtained from a woman between 40 and 55 years old in good health. Some clones in this sample may be carry-over from other donors' samples.

The rearrangement links TRBV14 to TRBJ1-1; no clear D. Looked up from germline, CDR1 is SGHDN and CDR2 is FVKESK. The V and J ends lost 8 bases and 1 base respectively, with 5 bases between them. The CDR3 sequence is 11 residues long. CDR3 amino acids: CASDKNTEAFF. The CDR3 DNA reads TGTGCCAGCGACAAGAACACTGAAGCTTTCTTT.

This clone appeared a single time. The chain carries TRBV10-3 and TRBJ1-1, with 8 bases aligning to TRBD1. The CDR3 extends over 17 amino acids. Germline V gene lookup returns CDR1 ENHRY and CDR2 SYGVKD. V lost 0 bases to trimming and J lost 6 bases; unmatched junction nucleotides: 12. The CDR3 bases are TGTGCCATCAGTGAGTCGAGTGTGACAGGGGATAGTGCTGAAGCTTTCTTT. Its translation is CAISESSVTGDSAEAFF.

A word on this clone: A far larger clone is off by one base, so a read error is likely. This chain links TRBV30 with TRBJ2-4; either TRBD1 or TRBD2 may supply D (5 bases each). This CDR3 is built from 13 residues. Per the germline V gene, CDR1 is GTSNPN and CDR2 is SVGIG (reference sequence). CDR3 sequence (DNA): TGTGTCTGGAGTGTACGTGGGGGAAACATTCAGTACTTC. It codes for CVWSVRGGNIQYF.

This chain uses TRBV28 with TRBJ1-1; D ambiguous. CDR1 and CDR2 (germline): MDHEN, SYDVKM. This CDR3 has 12 residues. V shed 7 bases and J shed 4 bases, with 10 bases lying between them. The CDR3 nucleotides read TGTGCCAGCAACCAACGGGGCACTGAAGCTTTCTTT. Translating it yields CASNQRGTEAFF.

In regard to this clone: A far larger clone is off by one base, so a read error is likely. This chain connects TRBV5-8 to TRBJ2-5, with D unresolved. Germline V lookup: CDR1 SGHTS, CDR2 YDEGEE. The length of the CDR3 is 11 residues. With 0 bases removed from V and 4 bases from J, the gap between germline ends came to 1 base. The CDR3, as DNA: TGTGCCAGCAGCTTGGTAGAGACCCAGTACTTC. Translating it yields CASSLVETQYF. Full variable domain (missing parts from reference TRBV5-8 and TRBJ2-5): EAGVTQSPTHLIKTRGQQATLRCSPISGHTSVYWYQQALGLGLQFLLWYDEGEERNRGNFPPRFSGRQFPNYSSELNVNALELEDSALYLCASSLVETQYFGPGTRLLVL.

This clone was seen ten or more times. At the DNA level, this CDR3 is encoded by other sequences in the same sample as well. The chain is built from TRBV4-1 and TRBJ1-2, with TRBD1 matching over 8 bases. The CDR3 sequence is 14 residues long. The V segment lost 5 bases and the J segment 4 bases; nucleotides outside the gene matches: 6. Germline values: CDR1 MGHRA, CDR2 YSYEKL. This chain's CDR3 is CASSSRTGSYGYTF. The CDR3 DNA reads TGCGCCAGCAGCTCTCGGACAGGGTCCTATGGCTACACCTTC.

As DNA, the CDR3 is TGTGCCATCAGCGACAGGGCGGATCCTGAAGCTTTCTTT. This gives the protein CAISDRADPEAFF. The chain couples TRBV10-3 to TRBJ1-1; 7 bases agree with TRBD1. V gave up 6 bases and J gave up 6 bases; unmatched junction bases: 7. The CDR3 has 13 residues. CDR1 is ENHRY and CDR2 is SYGVKD in the germline V gene.

The V and J genes are TRBV5-1 and TRBJ1-1; 10 nucleotides agree with TRBD1. The CDR3 is 15 amino acids. The germline CDR1 and CDR2 sequences are SGHRS and YFSETQ. V lost 4 bases to trimming and J lost 4 bases; unmatched junction nucleotides: 7. The CDR3 here is CASSRGQGLGTEAFF. CDR3 nucleotide sequence: TGCGCCAGCAGCCGGGGACAGGGGTTGGGCACTGAAGCTTTCTTT.

The CDR3 reads CASSPGTGHTDTQYF. The DNA for the CDR3 is TGTGCCAGCTCCCCCGGGACAGGACACACAGATACGCAGTATTTT. The chain links TRBV18 to TRBJ2-3; 8 bases align to TRBD1. The J segment lost 2 bases and the V segment lost 6 bases, leaving 7 bases of the junction unmatched. This CDR3 contains 15 residues. The germline gives CDR1 KGHSH, CDR2 LQKENI. The variable domain in full, completed from reference TRBV18 and TRBJ2-3, reads NAGVMQNPRHLVRRRGQEARLRCSPMKGHSHVYWYRQLPEEGLKFMVYLQKENIIDESGMPKERFSAEFPKEGPSILRIQQVVRGDSAAYFCASSPGTGHTDTQYFGPGTRLTVL.

This chain uses TRBV5-1 with TRBJ2-2; the match to TRBD2 covers 15 bases. This CDR3 contains 15 residues. V lost 5 bases and J lost 5; bases outside the gene matches: 1. Looked up from germline, CDR1 is SGHRS and CDR2 is YFSETQ. CDR3 sequence (DNA): TGCGCCAGCAGGGGACTAGCGGGAGGAACCGGGGAGCTGTTTTTT. This encodes CASRGLAGGTGELFF. Combining the CDR3 with reference TRBV5-1 and TRBJ2-2 gives the whole variable domain KAGVTQTPRYLIKTRGQQVTLSCSPISGHRSVSWYQQTPGQGLQFLFEYFSETQRNKGNFPGRFSGRQFSNSRSEMNVSTLELGDSALYLCASRGLAGGTGELFFGEGSRLTVL.

This clone was detected only once. This chain uses TRBV11-2 with TRBJ1-2; 7 bases are shared with TRBD1. Germline CDR1 is SGHAT and CDR2 is FQNNGV. Trimming took 4 bases from V and 10 from J; bases not matched to a gene: 9. CDR3 length: 13 residues. CDR3 DNA sequence: TGTGCCAGCAGCTCAGACAGGGCTGGTGACTACACCTTC. Translating it yields CASSSDRAGDYTF.

The CDR3, as DNA: TGTGCCAGCAGTCCAACAGGGGTCCTGAGCTCCTACGAGCAGTACTTC. It yields the protein CASSPTGVLSSYEQYF. V gene TRBV28 combines with J gene TRBJ2-7; 7 positions match TRBD1. The CDR3 length is 16 residues. Germline CDR1 reads MDHEN; CDR2 reads SYDVKM. The ends lost 5 bases at V and 0 bases at J; junction bases unmatched: 10.

In this sample, this clone turned up once. This rearrangement joins TRBV30 to TRBJ2-2, with D perhaps TRBD2 (6 bases). CDR3 length: 14 amino acids. Trimming left V 0 bases short and J 5 bases short, with 10 bases between. The V gene's germline CDR1 is GTSNPN and CDR2 SVGIG (reference sequence). The CDR3 sequence: CAWSVWTMTGELFF. DNA for the CDR3: TGTGCCTGGAGTGTTTGGACTATGACCGGGGAGCTGTTTTTT.

The V gene is TRBV9, the J gene TRBJ2-2; D not resolved. V was pared by 0 bases and J by 6 bases, with 9 bases between. The CDR3 runs to 14 residues. The germline CDR1 and CDR2 sequences are SGDLS and YYNGEE. The CDR3 DNA sequence: TGTGCCAGCAGCGTAGGGTATCCTGCCGGGGAGCTGTTTTTT. It codes for CASSVGYPAGELFF.

This chain uses TRBV7-2 with TRBJ2-4, with D hard to call. Germline CDR1 reads SGHTA; CDR2 reads FQGNSA. V lost 0 bases and J 0 bases, leaving 12 bases between the germline ends. The CDR3 is 17 amino acids. DNA for the CDR3: TGTGCCAGCAGCTTAGCTTTCGGGTCTCTAGCCAAAAACATTCAGTACTTC. Encoded protein: CASSLAFGSLAKNIQYF.

The chain recombines TRBV30 with TRBJ1-5; 9 nucleotides agree with TRBD1. Germline V gene data show CDR1 as GTSNPN and CDR2 as SVGIG (reference sequence). This CDR3 has 14 residues. Trimming at V came to 4 bases and at J to 9 bases, leaving 10 bases not matched to a gene. CDR3 sequence: CAWTEGQGMGPQHF. The CDR3 nucleotides are TGTGCCTGGACTGAAGGACAGGGGATGGGGCCCCAGCATTTT.

A word on this clone: Only one base separates this from a far larger clonotype, so it likely reflects a read error. Other nucleotide sequences from this sample produce the same CDR3. V usage is TRBV9 and J usage is TRBJ1-2; 7 bases are shared with TRBD1. Germline V gene lookup returns CDR1 SGDLS and CDR2 YYNGEE. V trimming: 3 bases; J trimming: 11 bases; junction bases outside the gene matches: 10. The CDR3 extends over 13 amino acids. The CDR3 nucleotides read TGTGCCAGCAGCGGACCCGGACAGGCCCGATACACCTTC. It specifies CASSGPGQARYTF. The full variable domain, rest sourced from reference TRBV9 and TRBJ1-2, is DSGVTQTPKHLITATGQRVTLRCSPRSGDLSVYWYQQSLDQGLQFLIQYYNGEERAKGNILERFSAQQFPDLHSELNLSSLELGDSALYFCASSGPGQARYTFGSGTRLTVV.

This rearrangement joins TRBV11-2 to TRBJ2-7, with D possibly TRBD2 on 5 matching bases. The CDR3 has 14 residues. CDR1 and CDR2 from the germline V gene are SGHAT and FQNNGV. V lost 5 bases to trimming and J lost 0 bases, with 11 bases between them. The CDR3 sequence: CASSLDFSSYEQYF. DNA for the CDR3: TGTGCCAGCAGCCTGGACTTTAGCTCCTACGAGCAGTACTTC.

The table lists this clone with a count of one. The J gene is TRBJ1-2, the V gene TRBV6-1; D unresolved. This CDR3 contains 14 residues. Germline V gene lookup returns CDR1 MNHNS and CDR2 SASEGT. Between the trimmed V and J ends, which lost 4 bases and 9 bases, there was a span of 18 bases. The CDR3 nucleotides read TGTGCCAGCAGTGGAACGTCTTCTCCCGAACGCTACACCTTC. Its translation is CASSGTSSPERYTF.

The chain combines TRBV5-4 with TRBJ2-5, with TRBD2 as a possible D gene (5 bases). The germline V gene has CDR1 SGHNT and CDR2 YYREEE (reference sequence). The CDR3 has 15 amino acids. V was clipped by 0 bases and J by 5 bases, with 14 bases between them. CDR3 amino acids: CASSLAPTSSETQYF. In DNA, the CDR3 is TGTGCCAGCAGCTTGGCCCCAACTAGTTCCGAGACCCAGTACTTC. The full variable domain, completed using reference TRBV5-4 and TRBJ2-5, is ETGVTQSPTHLIKTRGQQVTLRCSSQSGHNTVSWYQQALGQGPQFIFQYYREEENGRGNFPPRFSGLQFPNYSSELNVNALELDDSALYLCASSLAPTSSETQYFGPGTRLLVL.

The rearrangement links TRBV2 to TRBJ2-5; D might be TRBD1 (6 bases). Germline V lookup: CDR1 SNHLY, CDR2 FYNNEI. The CDR3 covers 15 residues. The V end lost 2 bases, the J end lost 2 bases, and 12 bases lay between the germline ends. CDR3 protein: CASSEFPGAQETQYF. The CDR3 DNA is TGTGCCAGCAGTGAATTCCCAGGGGCACAAGAGACCCAGTACTTC.

The rearrangement links TRBV7-2 to TRBJ1-1, with D hard to call. Germline CDR1 reads SGHTA; CDR2 reads FQGNSA. CDR3 length equals 16 residues. V lost 4 bases, J lost 5 bases, and 20 bases lay in between. The CDR3, as DNA: TGTGCCAGCAGCTCCCCTAGAGGGTCTTTGGGGACTGAAGCTTTCTTT. Amino acid sequence: CASSSPRGSLGTEAFF.

This chain connects TRBV10-2 to TRBJ1-2; no definite D call. Trimming stripped 0 bases from V and 7 bases from J, with 21 bases between. The CDR3 extends over 17 amino acids. Looked up from germline, CDR1 is WSHSY and CDR2 is SAAADI. The CDR3 protein is CASSESTYREPRGGYTF. CDR3 in DNA: TGCGCCAGCAGTGAGTCGACCTACCGGGAACCTCGGGGTGGCTACACCTTC.